Described below is a single T cell receptor (beta chain) sequence and its context. The record originates from a study of shared clonotypes between healthy human individuals. Method: immunoSEQ multiplex PCR; TCRdb's copy keeps in-frame clones and lacks some. The repertoire holds some 1.1 million clones, with roughly 77% as singletons. Trimming left V 5 bases short and J 1 base short, with 5 bases between. Germline values: CDR1 SNHLY, CDR2 FYNNEI. The CDR3 runs 13 residues. Sequencing input: memory CD4+ T cells from PBMCs. The subset denotes: CD45RA-negative fraction. This TCR came from a man aged 18 to 30 in good health. Some clones in this sample may be carry-over from other donors' samples. V is TRBV2 and J is TRBJ2-2; the D is unclear. The CDR3 DNA reads TGTGCCAGCAGTACAGAGAACACCGGGGAGCTGTTTTTT. It translates to CASSTENTGELFF.